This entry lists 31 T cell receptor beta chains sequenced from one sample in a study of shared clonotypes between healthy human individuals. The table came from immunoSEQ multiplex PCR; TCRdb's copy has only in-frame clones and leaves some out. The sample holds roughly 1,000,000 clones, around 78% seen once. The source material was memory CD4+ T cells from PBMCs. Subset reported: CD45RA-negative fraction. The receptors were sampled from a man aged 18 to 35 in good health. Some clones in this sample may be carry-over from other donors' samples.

The CDR3 DNA follows: TGTGCCAGTAGTGGGGACCCCCTCCCTCGCGAGCAGTACTTC. This sequence encodes CASSGDPLPREQYF. The V gene is TRBV19, the J gene TRBJ2-7; perhaps D is TRBD1 or TRBD2 (5 bases each). The germline V gene encodes CDR1 LNHDA and CDR2 SQIVND (reference sequence). The V gene lost 5 bases and the J gene lost 6 bases, with 17 bases spanning the gap. CDR3 length: 14 amino acids.

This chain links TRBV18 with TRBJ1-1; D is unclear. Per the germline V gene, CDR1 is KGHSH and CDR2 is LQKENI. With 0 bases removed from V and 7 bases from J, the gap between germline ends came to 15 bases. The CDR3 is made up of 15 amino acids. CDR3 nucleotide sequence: TGTGCCAGCTCACCACCGTTAGGGTTCAACGGTGAAGCTTTCTTT. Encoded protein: CASSPPLGFNGEAFF.

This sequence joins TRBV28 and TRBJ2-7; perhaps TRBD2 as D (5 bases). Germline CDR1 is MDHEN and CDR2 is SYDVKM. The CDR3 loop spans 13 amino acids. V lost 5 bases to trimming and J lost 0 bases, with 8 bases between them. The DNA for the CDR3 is TGTGCCAGCAGTCGGACTCCCTCCTACGAGCAGTACTTC. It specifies CASSRTPSYEQYF.

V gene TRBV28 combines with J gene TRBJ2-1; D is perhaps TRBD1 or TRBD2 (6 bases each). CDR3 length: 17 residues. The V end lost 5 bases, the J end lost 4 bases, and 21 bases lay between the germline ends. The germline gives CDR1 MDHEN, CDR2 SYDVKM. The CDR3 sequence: CASSPGGSRSNYNEQFF. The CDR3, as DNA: TGTGCCAGCAGTCCCGGGGGCAGCCGTTCCAATTACAATGAGCAGTTCTTC.

The CDR3 loop reads CASSFTGQEGGYTF. In DNA form, the CDR3 reads TGTGCCAGCAGTTTCACTGGACAGGAGGGAGGCTACACCTTC. This sequence joins TRBV27 and TRBJ1-2, with 7 bases fitting TRBD1. CDR1 and CDR2 (germline): MNHEY, SMNVEV (reference sequence). There are 14 residues in the CDR3. Losses at the gene ends were 3 bases for V and 8 bases for J; bases not matched to a gene: 9.

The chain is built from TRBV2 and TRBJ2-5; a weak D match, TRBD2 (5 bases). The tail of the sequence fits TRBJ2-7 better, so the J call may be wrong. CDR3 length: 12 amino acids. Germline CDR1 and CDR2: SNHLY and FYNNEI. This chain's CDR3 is CASARGSYEQYF. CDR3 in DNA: TGTGCCAGCGCTCGGGGCTCCTACGAGCAGTACTTC.

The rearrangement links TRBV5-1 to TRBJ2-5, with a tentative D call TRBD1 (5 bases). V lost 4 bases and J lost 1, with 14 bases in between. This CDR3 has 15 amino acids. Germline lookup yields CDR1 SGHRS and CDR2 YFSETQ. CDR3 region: CASSVFLGLQETQYF. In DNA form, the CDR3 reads TGCGCCAGCAGCGTATTCTTGGGGCTCCAAGAGACCCAGTACTTC. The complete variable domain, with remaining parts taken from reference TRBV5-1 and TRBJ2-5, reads KAGVTQTPRYLIKTRGQQVTLSCSPISGHRSVSWYQQTPGQGLQFLFEYFSETQRNKGNFPGRFSGRQFSNSRSEMNVSTLELGDSALYLCASSVFLGLQETQYFGPGTRLLVL.

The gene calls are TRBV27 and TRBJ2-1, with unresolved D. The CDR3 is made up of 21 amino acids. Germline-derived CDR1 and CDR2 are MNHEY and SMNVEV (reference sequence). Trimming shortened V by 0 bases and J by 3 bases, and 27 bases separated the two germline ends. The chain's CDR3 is CASSLSKSIKPTRGVYNEQFF. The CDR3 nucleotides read TGTGCCAGCAGTTTATCGAAGTCCATCAAACCGACTCGCGGAGTCTACAATGAGCAGTTCTTC.

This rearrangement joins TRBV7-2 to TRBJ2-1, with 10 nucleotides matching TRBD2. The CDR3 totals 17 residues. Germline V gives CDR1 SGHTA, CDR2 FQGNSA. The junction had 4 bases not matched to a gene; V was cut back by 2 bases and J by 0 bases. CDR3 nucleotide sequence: TGTGCCAGCAGCTTAAGAGTAGCGGGAGGCTCCTACAATGAGCAGTTCTTC. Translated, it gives CASSLRVAGGSYNEQFF.

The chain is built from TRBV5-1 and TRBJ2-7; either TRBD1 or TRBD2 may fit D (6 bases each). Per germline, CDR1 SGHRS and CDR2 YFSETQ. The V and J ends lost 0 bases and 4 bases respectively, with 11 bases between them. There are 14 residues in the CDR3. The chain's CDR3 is CASSLAGARYEQYF. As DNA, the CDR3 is TGCGCCAGCAGCTTGGCGGGGGCGAGGTACGAGCAGTACTTC.

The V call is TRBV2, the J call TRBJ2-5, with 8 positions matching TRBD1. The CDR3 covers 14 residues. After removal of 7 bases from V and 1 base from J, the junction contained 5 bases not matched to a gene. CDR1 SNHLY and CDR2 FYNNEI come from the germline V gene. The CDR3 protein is CASKTGAFQETQYF. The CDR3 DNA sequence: TGTGCCAGCAAGACAGGGGCGTTCCAAGAGACCCAGTACTTC.

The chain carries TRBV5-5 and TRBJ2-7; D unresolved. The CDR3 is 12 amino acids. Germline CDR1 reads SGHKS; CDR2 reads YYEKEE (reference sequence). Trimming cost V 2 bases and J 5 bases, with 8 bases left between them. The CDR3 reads CASSFEPHEQYF. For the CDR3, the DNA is TGTGCCAGCAGCTTCGAACCGCACGAGCAGTACTTC.

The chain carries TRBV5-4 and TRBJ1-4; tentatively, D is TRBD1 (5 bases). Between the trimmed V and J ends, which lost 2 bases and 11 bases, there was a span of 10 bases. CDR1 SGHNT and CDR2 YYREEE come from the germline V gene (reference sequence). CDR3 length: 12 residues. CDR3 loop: CASSFGAEKLFF. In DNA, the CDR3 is TGTGCCAGCAGCTTTGGGGCAGAGAAACTGTTTTTT.

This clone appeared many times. Here the CDR3 DNA reads TGTGCCAGCAGGGGCCACGGAGACACTGAAGCTTTCTTT. This codes for CASRGHGDTEAFF. The rearrangement links TRBV28 to TRBJ1-1; no definite D call. From germline, CDR1 is MDHEN and CDR2 SYDVKM. The length of the CDR3 is 13 residues. V lost 6 bases and J lost 3, with 11 bases in between.

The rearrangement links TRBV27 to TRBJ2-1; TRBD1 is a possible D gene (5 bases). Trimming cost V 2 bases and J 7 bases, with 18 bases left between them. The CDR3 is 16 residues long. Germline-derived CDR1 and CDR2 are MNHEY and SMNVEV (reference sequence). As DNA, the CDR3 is TGTGCCAGCAGTTTAGGGGCAGGGTCGCCGGTAAATGAGCAGTTCTTC. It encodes CASSLGAGSPVNEQFF.

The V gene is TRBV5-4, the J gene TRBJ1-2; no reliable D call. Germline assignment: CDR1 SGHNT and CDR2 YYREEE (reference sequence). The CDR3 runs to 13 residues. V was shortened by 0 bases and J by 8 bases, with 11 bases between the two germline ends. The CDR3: CASSLAEPRGYTF. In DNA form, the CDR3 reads TGTGCCAGCAGCTTGGCGGAACCGCGCGGCTACACCTTC.

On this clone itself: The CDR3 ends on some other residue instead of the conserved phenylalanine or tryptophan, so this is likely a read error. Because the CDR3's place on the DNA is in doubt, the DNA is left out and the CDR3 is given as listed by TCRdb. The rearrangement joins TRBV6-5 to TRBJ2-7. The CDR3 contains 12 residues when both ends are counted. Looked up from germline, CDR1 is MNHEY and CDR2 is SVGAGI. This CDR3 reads CASSEGPPGAGL.

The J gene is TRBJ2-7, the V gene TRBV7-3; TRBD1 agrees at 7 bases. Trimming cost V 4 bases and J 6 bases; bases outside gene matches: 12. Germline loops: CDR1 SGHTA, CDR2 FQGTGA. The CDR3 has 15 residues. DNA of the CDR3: TGTGCCAGCAGCTCAGCTCGGACAGGTAGTCTCGAGCAGTACTTC. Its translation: CASSSARTGSLEQYF.

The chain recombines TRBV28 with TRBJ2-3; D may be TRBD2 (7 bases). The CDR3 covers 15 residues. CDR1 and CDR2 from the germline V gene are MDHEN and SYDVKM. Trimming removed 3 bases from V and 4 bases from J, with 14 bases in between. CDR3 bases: TGTGCCAGCAGTTTGGGGGGGGCGCGAGCAGATACGCAGTATTTT. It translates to CASSLGGARADTQYF.

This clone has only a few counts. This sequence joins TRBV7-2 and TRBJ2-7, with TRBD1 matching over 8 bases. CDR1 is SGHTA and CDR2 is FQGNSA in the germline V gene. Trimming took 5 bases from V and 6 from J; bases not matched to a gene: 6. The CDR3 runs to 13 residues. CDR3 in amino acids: CASSIDTGGEQYF. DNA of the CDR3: TGTGCCAGCAGCATCGATACAGGGGGCGAGCAGTACTTC.

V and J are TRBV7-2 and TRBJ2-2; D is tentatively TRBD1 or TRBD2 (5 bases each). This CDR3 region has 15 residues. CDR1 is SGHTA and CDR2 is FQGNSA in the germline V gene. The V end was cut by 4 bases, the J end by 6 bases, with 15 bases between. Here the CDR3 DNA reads TGTGCCAGCAGCTCCCCACGGGGCCGTGCCGGGGAGCTGTTTTTT. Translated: CASSSPRGRAGELFF.

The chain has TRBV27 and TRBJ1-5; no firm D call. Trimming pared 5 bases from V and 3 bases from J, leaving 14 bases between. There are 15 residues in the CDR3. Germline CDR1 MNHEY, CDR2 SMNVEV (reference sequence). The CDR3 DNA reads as TGTGCCAGCAGTAACATGGGGATTAACAATCAGCCCCAGCATTTT. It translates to CASSNMGINNQPQHF.

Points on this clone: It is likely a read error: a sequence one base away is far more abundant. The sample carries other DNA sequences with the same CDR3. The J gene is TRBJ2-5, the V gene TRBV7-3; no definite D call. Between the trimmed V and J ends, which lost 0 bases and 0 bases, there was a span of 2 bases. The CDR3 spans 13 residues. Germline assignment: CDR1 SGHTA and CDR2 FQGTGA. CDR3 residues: CASSLTYQETQYF. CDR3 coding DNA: TGTGCCAGCAGCTTAACCTACCAAGAGACCCAGTACTTC.

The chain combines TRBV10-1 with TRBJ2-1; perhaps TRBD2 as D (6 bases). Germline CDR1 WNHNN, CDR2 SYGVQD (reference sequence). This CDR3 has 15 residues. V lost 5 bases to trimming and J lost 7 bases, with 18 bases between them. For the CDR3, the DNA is TGCGCCAGCAGTTCCCGGAGGGATAGAGGGAATGAGCAGTTCTTC. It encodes CASSSRRDRGNEQFF.

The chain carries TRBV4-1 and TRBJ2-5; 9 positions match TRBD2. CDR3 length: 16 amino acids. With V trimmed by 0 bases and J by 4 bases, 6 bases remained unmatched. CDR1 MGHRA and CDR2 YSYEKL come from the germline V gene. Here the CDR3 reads CASSQDSGSLGETQYF. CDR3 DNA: TGCGCCAGCAGCCAAGATAGCGGGAGTTTGGGAGAGACCCAGTACTTC.

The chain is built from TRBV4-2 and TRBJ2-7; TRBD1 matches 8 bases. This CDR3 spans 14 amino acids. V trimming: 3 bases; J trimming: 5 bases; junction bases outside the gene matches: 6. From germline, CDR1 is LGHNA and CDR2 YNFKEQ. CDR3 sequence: CASSHAQGEDEQYF. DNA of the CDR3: TGTGCCAGCAGCCACGCACAGGGGGAGGACGAGCAGTACTTC.

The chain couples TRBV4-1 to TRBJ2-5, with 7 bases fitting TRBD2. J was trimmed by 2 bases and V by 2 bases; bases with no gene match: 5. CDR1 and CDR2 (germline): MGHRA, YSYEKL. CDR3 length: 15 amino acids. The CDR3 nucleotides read TGCGCCAGCAGCCAACAGTCCGGGGGGCAAGAGACCCAGTACTTC. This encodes CASSQQSGGQETQYF.

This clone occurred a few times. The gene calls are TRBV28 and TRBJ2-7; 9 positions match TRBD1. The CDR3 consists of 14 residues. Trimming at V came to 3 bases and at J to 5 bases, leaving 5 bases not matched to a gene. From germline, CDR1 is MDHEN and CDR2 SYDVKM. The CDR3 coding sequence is TGTGCCAGCAGTTTGGGGGACAGGGCAGACGAGCAGTACTTC. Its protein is CASSLGDRADEQYF.

CDR3 region: CASSSPGGTGELFF. Here the CDR3 DNA reads TGTGCCAGCAGTTCCCCCGGAGGGACCGGGGAGCTGTTTTTT. This sequence joins TRBV28 and TRBJ2-2; tentative D call: TRBD2 (6 bases). The V end lost 4 bases, the J end lost 5 bases, and 11 bases lay between the germline ends. This CDR3 spans 14 amino acids. Germline CDR1 is MDHEN and CDR2 is SYDVKM.

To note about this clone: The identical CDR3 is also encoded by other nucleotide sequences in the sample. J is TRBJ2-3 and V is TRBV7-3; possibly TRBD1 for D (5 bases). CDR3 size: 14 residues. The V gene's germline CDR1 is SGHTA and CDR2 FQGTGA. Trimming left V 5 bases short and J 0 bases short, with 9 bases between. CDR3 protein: CASSDRGSTDTQYF. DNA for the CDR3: TGTGCCAGCAGCGACAGAGGTAGCACAGATACGCAGTATTTT.

CDR3 in DNA: TGTGCCAGCAGCCACGCTAGCGGAGGGCACGAAGAGCAGTTCTTC. As protein: CASSHASGGHEEQFF. The chain recombines TRBV7-2 with TRBJ2-1; 7 bases are shared with TRBD2. The CDR3 contains 15 residues. Germline CDR1 SGHTA, CDR2 FQGNSA. Losses at the gene ends were 5 bases for V and 10 bases for J; bases not matched to a gene: 14.